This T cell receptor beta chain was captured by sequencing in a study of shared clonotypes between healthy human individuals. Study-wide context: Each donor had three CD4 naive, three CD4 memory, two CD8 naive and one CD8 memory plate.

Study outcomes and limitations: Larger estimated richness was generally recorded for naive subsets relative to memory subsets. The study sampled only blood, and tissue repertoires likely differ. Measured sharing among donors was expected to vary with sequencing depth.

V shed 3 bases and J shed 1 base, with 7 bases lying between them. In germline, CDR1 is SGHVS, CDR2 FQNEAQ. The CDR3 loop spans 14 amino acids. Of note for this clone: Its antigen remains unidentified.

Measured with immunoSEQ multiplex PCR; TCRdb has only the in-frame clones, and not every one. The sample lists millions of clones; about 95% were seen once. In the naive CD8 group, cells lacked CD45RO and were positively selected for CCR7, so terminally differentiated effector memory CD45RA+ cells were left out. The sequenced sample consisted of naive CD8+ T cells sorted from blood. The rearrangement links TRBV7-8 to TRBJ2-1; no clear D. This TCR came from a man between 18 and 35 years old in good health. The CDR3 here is CASSFTASYNEQFF. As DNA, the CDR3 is TGTGCCAGCAGCTTTACTGCGTCCTACAATGAGCAGTTCTTC. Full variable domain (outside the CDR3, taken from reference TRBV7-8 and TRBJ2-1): GAGVSQSPRYKVAKRGQDVALRCDPISGHVSLFWYQQALGQGPEFLTYFQNEAQLDKSGLPSDRFFAERPEGSVSTLKIQRTQQEDSAVYLCASSFTASYNEQFFGPGTRLTVL.